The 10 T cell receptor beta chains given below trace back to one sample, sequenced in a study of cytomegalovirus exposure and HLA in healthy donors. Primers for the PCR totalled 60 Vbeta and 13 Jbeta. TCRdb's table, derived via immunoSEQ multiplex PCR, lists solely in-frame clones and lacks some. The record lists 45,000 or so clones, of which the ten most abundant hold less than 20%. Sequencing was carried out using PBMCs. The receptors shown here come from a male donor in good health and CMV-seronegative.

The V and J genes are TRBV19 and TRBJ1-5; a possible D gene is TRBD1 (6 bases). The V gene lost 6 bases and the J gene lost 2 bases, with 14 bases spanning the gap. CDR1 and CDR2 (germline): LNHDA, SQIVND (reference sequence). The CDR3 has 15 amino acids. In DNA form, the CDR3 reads TGTGCCAGTAGCAGGGGAGGGTTCGGCAATCAGCCCCAGCATTTT. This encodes CASSRGGFGNQPQHF.

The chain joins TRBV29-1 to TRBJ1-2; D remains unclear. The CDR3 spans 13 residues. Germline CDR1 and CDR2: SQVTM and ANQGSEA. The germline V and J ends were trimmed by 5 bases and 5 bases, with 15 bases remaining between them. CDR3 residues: CSVLHLSGYGYTF. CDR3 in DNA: TGCAGCGTTCTCCACTTATCGGGGTATGGCTACACCTTC.

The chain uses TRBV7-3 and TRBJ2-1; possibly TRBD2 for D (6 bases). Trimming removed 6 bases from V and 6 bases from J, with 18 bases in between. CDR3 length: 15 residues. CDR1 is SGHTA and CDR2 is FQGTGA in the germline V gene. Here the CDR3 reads CASSRDSGRSNEQFF. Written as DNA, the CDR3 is TGTGCCAGCAGTCGGGACTCCGGGCGGTCCAATGAGCAGTTCTTC.

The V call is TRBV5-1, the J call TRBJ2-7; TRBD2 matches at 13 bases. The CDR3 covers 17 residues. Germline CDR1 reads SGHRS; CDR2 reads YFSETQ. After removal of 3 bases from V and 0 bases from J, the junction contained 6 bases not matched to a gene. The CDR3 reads CASSSGLAGASSYEQYF. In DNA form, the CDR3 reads TGCGCCAGCAGCTCCGGACTAGCGGGGGCGAGCTCCTACGAGCAGTACTTC.

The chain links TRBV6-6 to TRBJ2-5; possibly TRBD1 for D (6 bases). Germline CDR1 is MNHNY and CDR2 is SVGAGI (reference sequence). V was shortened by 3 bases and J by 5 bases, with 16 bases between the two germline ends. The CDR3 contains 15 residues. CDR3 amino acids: CASSYHPLRGETQYF. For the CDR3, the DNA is TGTGCCAGCAGTTATCACCCCCTGAGGGGGGAGACCCAGTACTTC.

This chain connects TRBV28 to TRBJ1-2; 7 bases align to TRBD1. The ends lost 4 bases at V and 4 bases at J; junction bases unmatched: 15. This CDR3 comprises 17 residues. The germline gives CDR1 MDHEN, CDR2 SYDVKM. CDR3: CASSSLPGQIIVYGYTF. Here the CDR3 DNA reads TGTGCCAGCAGTTCCCTCCCGGGACAGATTATCGTCTATGGCTACACCTTC.

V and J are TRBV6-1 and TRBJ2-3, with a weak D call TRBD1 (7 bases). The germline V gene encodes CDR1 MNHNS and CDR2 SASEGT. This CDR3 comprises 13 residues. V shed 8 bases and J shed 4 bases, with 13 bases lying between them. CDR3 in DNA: TGTGCCAGCGTGGGCAGGGGGGCAGATACGCAGTATTTT. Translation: CASVGRGADTQYF.

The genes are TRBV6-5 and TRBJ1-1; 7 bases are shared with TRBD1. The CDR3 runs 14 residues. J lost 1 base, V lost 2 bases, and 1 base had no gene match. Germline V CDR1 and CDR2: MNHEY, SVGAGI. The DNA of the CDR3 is TGTGCCAGCAGTTACGGACAGGAGAACACTGAAGCTTTCTTT. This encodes CASSYGQENTEAFF.

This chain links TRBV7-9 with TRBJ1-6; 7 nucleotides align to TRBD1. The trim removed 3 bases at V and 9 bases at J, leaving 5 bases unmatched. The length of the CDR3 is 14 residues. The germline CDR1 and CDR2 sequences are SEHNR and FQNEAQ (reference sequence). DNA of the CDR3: TGTGCCAGCAGCTTTGACAGGGTGGCTTCACCCCTCCACTTT. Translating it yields CASSFDRVASPLHF.

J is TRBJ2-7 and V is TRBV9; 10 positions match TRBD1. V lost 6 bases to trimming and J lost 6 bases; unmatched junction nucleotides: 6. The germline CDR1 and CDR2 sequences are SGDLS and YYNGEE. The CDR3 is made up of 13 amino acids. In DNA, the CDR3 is TGTGCCAGCAACCGACAGGGGGCGGGCGAGCAGTACTTC. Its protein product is CASNRQGAGEQYF.